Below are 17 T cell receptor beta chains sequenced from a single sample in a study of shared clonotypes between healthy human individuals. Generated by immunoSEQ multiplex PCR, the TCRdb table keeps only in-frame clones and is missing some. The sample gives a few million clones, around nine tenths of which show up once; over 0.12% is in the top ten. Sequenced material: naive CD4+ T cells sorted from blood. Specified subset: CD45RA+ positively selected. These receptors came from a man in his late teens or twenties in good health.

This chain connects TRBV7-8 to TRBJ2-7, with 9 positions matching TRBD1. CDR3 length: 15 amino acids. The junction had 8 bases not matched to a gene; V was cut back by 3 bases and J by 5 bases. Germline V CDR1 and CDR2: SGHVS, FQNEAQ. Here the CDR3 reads CASSLARDREHEQYF. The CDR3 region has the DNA TGTGCCAGCAGCTTGGCCCGGGACAGGGAACACGAGCAGTACTTC.

The CDR3 sequence is CASSSGGYNEQFF. As DNA, the CDR3 is TGCGCCAGCAGCTCGGGAGGCTACAATGAGCAGTTCTTC. The chain recombines TRBV5-1 with TRBJ2-1; 7 nucleotides line up with TRBD2. The CDR3 covers 13 residues. Germline V CDR1 and CDR2: SGHRS, YFSETQ. V lost 3 bases and J lost 3; bases outside the gene matches: 0.

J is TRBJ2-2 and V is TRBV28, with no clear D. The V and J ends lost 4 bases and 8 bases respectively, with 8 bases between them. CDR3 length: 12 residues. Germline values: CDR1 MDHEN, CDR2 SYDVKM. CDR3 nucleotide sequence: TGTGCCAGCAGTTGGGGTTCTGGGGAGCTGTTTTTT. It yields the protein CASSWGSGELFF. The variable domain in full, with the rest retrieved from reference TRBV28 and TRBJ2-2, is DVKVTQSSRYLVKRTGEKVFLECVQDMDHENMFWYRQDPGLGLRLIYFSYDVKMKEKGDIPEGYSVSREKKERFSLILESASTNQTSMYLCASSWGSGELFFGEGSRLTVL.

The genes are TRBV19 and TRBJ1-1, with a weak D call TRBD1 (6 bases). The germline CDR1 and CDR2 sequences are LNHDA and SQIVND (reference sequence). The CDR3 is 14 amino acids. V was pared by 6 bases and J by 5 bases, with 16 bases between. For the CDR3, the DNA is TGTGCCAGTAGCCAGACAGGAAAGGGTACTGAAGCTTTCTTT. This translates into CASSQTGKGTEAFF.

The CDR3 bases are TGTGCCAGCAGTGGTCCGGACAGGGCCTCTATGAACACTGAAGCTTTCTTT. Encoded protein: CASSGPDRASMNTEAFF. The gene calls are TRBV2 and TRBJ1-1; 8 bases align to TRBD1. Losses at the gene ends were 4 bases for V and 0 bases for J; bases not matched to a gene: 10. The CDR3 contains 17 residues. Germline loops: CDR1 SNHLY, CDR2 FYNNEI.

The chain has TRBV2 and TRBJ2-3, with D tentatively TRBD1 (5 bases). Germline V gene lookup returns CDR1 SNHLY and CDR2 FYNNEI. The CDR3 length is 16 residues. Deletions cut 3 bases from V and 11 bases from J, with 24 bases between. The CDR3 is CASSELGDLALMRQYF. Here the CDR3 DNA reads TGTGCCAGCAGTGAGCTAGGGGATTTGGCCCTCATGAGGCAGTATTTT.

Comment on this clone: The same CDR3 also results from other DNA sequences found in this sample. The CDR3 nucleotides read TGCGCCAGCAGCTTGGCGGGCAGATCTGAAGCTTTCTTT. Amino acids: CASSLAGRSEAFF. The chain joins TRBV5-1 to TRBJ1-1; D gene ambiguous. Deletions cut 0 bases from V and 6 bases from J, with 9 bases between. Germline values: CDR1 SGHRS, CDR2 YFSETQ. The CDR3 covers 13 residues.

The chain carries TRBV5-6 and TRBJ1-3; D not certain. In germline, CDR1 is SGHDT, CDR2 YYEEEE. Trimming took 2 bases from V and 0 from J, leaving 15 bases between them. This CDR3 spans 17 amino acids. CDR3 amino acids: CASSLNLIVDSGNTIYF. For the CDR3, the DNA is TGTGCCAGCAGCTTAAACTTAATCGTAGACTCTGGAAACACCATATATTTT.

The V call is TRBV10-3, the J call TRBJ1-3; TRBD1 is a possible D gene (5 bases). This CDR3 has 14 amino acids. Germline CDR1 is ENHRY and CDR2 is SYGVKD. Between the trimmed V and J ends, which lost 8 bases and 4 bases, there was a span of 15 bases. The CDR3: CAIVADSFGNTIYF. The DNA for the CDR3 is TGTGCCATCGTGGCCGACAGCTTCGGAAACACCATATATTTT.

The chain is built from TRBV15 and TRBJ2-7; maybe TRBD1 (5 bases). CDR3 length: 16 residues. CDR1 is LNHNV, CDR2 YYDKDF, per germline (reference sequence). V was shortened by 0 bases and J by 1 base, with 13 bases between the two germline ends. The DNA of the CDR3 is TGTGCCACCAGCAGAGATGTGGCAGGGCCATCCTACGAGCAGTACTTC. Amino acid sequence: CATSRDVAGPSYEQYF.

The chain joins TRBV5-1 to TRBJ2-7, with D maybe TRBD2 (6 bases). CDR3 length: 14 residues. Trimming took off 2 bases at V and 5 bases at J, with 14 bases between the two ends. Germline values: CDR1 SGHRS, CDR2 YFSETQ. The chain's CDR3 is CASSFDGSSNEQYF. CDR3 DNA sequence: TGCGCCAGCAGCTTTGACGGGAGCAGCAACGAGCAGTACTTC.

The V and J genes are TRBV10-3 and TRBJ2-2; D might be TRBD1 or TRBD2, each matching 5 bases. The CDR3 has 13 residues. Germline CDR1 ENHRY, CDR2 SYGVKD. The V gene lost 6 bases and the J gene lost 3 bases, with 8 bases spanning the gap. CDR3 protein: CAIRRGDTGELFF. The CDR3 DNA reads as TGTGCCATCAGGAGAGGGGACACCGGGGAGCTGTTTTTT.

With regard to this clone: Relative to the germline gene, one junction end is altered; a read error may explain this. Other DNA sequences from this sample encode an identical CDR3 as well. The CDR3 nucleotides are TGTGCTAGCAGCCGCTGGACTAGCGGGAACAATGAGCAGTTCTTC. Amino acids: CASSRWTSGNNEQFF. This sequence joins TRBV7-2 and TRBJ2-1; 12 nucleotides match TRBD2. CDR3 length equals 15 residues. Per the germline V gene, CDR1 is SGHTA and CDR2 is FQGNSA.

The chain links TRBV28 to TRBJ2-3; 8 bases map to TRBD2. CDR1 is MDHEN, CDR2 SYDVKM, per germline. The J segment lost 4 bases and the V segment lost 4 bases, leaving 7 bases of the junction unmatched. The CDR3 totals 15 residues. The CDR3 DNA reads TGTGCCAGCAGTTACGCGGGGGGCAGGGCAGATACGCAGTATTTT. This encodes CASSYAGGRADTQYF.

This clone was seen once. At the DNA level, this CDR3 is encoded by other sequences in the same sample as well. Here the CDR3 DNA reads TGTGCCAGCAGCTTGGGGGCTCCCTACGAGCAGTACTTC. This sequence encodes CASSLGAPYEQYF. The chain has TRBV7-8 and TRBJ2-7, with D possibly matching TRBD1 (6 bases). From germline, CDR1 is SGHVS and CDR2 FQNEAQ. The CDR3 extends over 13 amino acids. V lost 3 bases and J lost 2, with 8 bases in between.

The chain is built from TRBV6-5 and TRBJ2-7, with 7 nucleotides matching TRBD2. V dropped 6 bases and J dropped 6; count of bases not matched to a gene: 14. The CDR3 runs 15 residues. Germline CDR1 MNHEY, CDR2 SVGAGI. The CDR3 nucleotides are TGTGCCAGCAGGTTTACTAGCGTTATCGGGCCCGAGCAGTACTTC. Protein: CASRFTSVIGPEQYF.

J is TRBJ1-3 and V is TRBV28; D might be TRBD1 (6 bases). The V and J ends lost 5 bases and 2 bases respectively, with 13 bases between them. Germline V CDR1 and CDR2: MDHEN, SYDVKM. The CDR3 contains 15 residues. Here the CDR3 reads CASSGAGETGNTIYF. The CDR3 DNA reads TGTGCCAGCAGTGGGGCAGGGGAAACTGGAAACACCATATATTTT.